The entry that follows covers one TCR beta chain sequence. As yet, its antigen is unknown. These data are taken from a study of regulatory T cells in long-lasting Graves disease. Study overall: It was over 5 years of antithyroid drugs, with positive TSH receptor antibodies, that meant persistent Graves' disease.

CDR3-region Arm-PCR and iRepertoire HTBI primers produced the TCR beta libraries. Authors' analysis steps: Across samples, 60 or so TRBV and more than 13 TRBJ segments were found. TCRdb recomputed calls from the multiplex PCR reads with MiXCR, one row per CDR3 protein. In this record, the V and J calls reflect TCRdb's handling and not the investigators' own analysis. The sample shows roughly 360,000 distinct CDR3 sequences, less than 30% of them seen only once. Study conclusions and caveats: TCR diversity was lower in persistent Graves' patients (versus newly diagnosed ones). Newly diagnosed disease favored TRBV20-1 and TRBJ2-1 over persistent disease.

The CDR3 is 16 residues long. After removal of 6 bases from V and 3 bases from J, the junction contained 10 bases not matched to a gene. Germline V gene sequence: CDR1 MDHEN, CDR2 SYDVKM. Time point of the sample: persistent/refractory GD, antithyroid drugs over 5 years with positive TRAb. The TCR library was prepared using RNA isolated from PBMCs. Sample: peripheral blood mononuclear cells (PBMCs), taken when the disease was refractory, from a patient treated with antithyroid drugs. The receptor's source is a woman in her forties with Graves disease. The chain couples TRBV28 to TRBJ2-1; TRBD1 agrees at 8 bases. CDR3: CASSYLRDRLYNEQFF. CDR3 DNA: TGTGCCAGCAGCTACCTCCGGGACAGGCTCTACAATGAGCAGTTCTTC.